A single sample is the source of the 12 T cell receptor beta chains below, sequenced in a study of PD-L1 blockade in urothelial cancer. This sample's time point: peripheral blood 6 weeks after treatment start. Measured with immunoSEQ multiplex PCR; TCRdb has only the in-frame clones, and not every one. This sample has 15,000 to 20,000 clones, with roughly four fifths found just once. The sequenced sample was PBMCs, obtained around atezolizumab (anti-PD-L1) treatment. Every receptor here comes from a man in his fifties or sixties with urothelial cancer.

The V gene is TRBV7-9, the J gene TRBJ2-7; 8 bases map to TRBD1. V lost 4 bases to trimming and J lost 0 bases; unmatched junction nucleotides: 8. The CDR3 covers 16 residues. CDR1 and CDR2 from the germline V gene are SEHNR and FQNEAQ (reference sequence). CDR3 nucleotides: TGTGCCAGCAGCTCGGACAGGGTGGGAAGCTCCTACGAGCAGTACGTC. Its protein is CASSSDRVGSSYEQYV.

This clone was counted a few times. The chain couples TRBV7-6 to TRBJ1-4, with D tentatively TRBD1 (6 bases). This CDR3 contains 15 residues. Germline V gene lookup returns CDR1 SGHVS and CDR2 FNYEAQ. V was cut by 4 bases and J by 3 bases, with 12 bases left in between. This CDR3 is CASSSTGLPNEKLFF. CDR3 coding DNA: TGTGCCAGCAGCTCTACAGGGCTACCTAATGAAAAACTGTTTTTT.

The chain uses TRBV5-4 and TRBJ2-5, with TRBD2 identical over 7 bases. In germline, CDR1 is SGHNT, CDR2 YYREEE (reference sequence). This CDR3 is built from 16 residues. V gave up 1 base and J gave up 3 bases; unmatched junction bases: 9. The CDR3 loop reads CASSLRGTGTKETQYF. The CDR3 coding sequence is TGTGCCAGCAGCTTGAGGGGTACCGGGACTAAAGAGACCCAGTACTTC.

The chain links TRBV19 to TRBJ2-2; D unresolved. Deletions cut 4 bases from V and 4 bases from J, with 10 bases between. CDR1 LNHDA and CDR2 SQIVND come from the germline V gene (reference sequence). This CDR3 contains 14 residues. The chain's CDR3 is CASSTPVPTGELFF. The CDR3 DNA reads TGTGCCAGTAGTACCCCAGTCCCCACCGGGGAGCTGTTTTTT.

The chain recombines TRBV11-1 with TRBJ2-5, with 8 bases that match TRBD2. The CDR3 has 17 residues. The junction had 14 bases not matched to a gene; V was cut back by 1 base and J by 7 bases. CDR1 is SGHAT, CDR2 FQDESV, per germline (reference sequence). CDR3 DNA sequence: TGTGCCAGCAGCTTAGGACCCTCCGGGGGGGCCGGAGGGACCCAGTACTTC. As protein: CASSLGPSGGAGGTQYF.

The chain employs TRBV5-6 and TRBJ2-1; the match to TRBD2 covers 7 bases. Germline CDR1 and CDR2: SGHDT and YYEEEE. This CDR3 contains 19 residues. Unmatched junction bases numbered 16, after V lost 4 bases and J lost 0 bases. The CDR3 loop is CASSAREFYTPSSYNEQFF. CDR3 sequence (DNA): TGTGCCAGCAGCGCGCGGGAGTTCTACACGCCCAGCTCCTACAATGAGCAGTTCTTC.

This chain joins TRBV19 and TRBJ1-2, with TRBD1 matching over 8 bases. Germline V gene data show CDR1 as LNHDA and CDR2 as SQIVND (reference sequence). The ends lost 6 bases at V and 4 bases at J; junction bases unmatched: 13. The CDR3 is 16 residues long. The CDR3 DNA is TGTGCCAGTAGAGATCCCCCGTCCGGGACAGGCTATGGCTACACCTTC. Translated, it gives CASRDPPSGTGYGYTF.

The chain carries TRBV6-1 and TRBJ1-1, with D uncertain. The CDR3 length is 15 residues. Germline CDR1 MNHNS, CDR2 SASEGT. Trimming took off 6 bases at V and 0 bases at J, with 14 bases between the two ends. This chain's CDR3 is CASRVLEKLNTEAFF. The CDR3 bases are TGTGCCAGCAGGGTCCTCGAGAAATTGAACACTGAAGCTTTCTTT.

The chain links TRBV6-1 to TRBJ1-2; 7 bases agree with TRBD1. With V trimmed by 3 bases and J by 1 base, 14 bases remained unmatched. The germline V gene has CDR1 MNHNS and CDR2 SASEGT. The CDR3 length is 18 residues. In DNA, the CDR3 is TGTGCCAGCAGTGAGGCCTTCCGGACAGGCCCCCGTAACTATGGCTACACCTTC. This sequence encodes CASSEAFRTGPRNYGYTF.

This clone was counted a single time. V is TRBV6-4 and J is TRBJ2-1; D may be TRBD1 (6 bases). The ends were cut back, 5 bases at V and 6 bases at J, with 17 bases in the middle. This CDR3 comprises 15 residues. CDR1 and CDR2 (germline): MRHNA, SNTAGT. Written as DNA, the CDR3 is TGTGCCAGCAGTATCAGTCAGGGGCCGGGCAATGAGCAGTTCTTC. It translates to CASSISQGPGNEQFF.

V usage is TRBV30 and J usage is TRBJ2-5; no clear D gene. Germline V gives CDR1 GTSNPN, CDR2 SVGIG (reference sequence). V lost 0 bases and J 5 bases, leaving 7 bases between the germline ends. The CDR3 runs 12 residues. The CDR3 nucleotides read TGTGCCTGGAGTGTAATTATGGAGACCCAGTACTTC. This encodes CAWSVIMETQYF.

The chain recombines TRBV6-5 with TRBJ2-2, with D uncertain. The CDR3 is 14 amino acids. Germline V gene sequence: CDR1 MNHEY, CDR2 SVGAGI. The ends were cut back, 4 bases at V and 2 bases at J, with 8 bases in the middle. The chain's CDR3 is CASSWSSNTGELFF. As DNA, the CDR3 is TGTGCCAGCAGTTGGTCCAGTAACACCGGGGAGCTGTTTTTT.